This paragraph covers one T cell receptor (beta chain) sequence. These data come from a study of glioma-infiltrating T cells after dendritic cell vaccination. About the study: Monocyte-derived dendritic cells, cultured 6 to 7 days with IL-4 and GM-CSF, were pulsed with autologous tumor lysate.

The CDR3 is 12 residues long. With 5 bases removed from V and 3 bases from J, the gap between germline ends came to 8 bases. Germline V gene lookup returns CDR1 LNHDA and CDR2 SQIVND (reference sequence). The table came from immunoSEQ multiplex PCR; TCRdb's copy has only in-frame clones and leaves some out. Of 20,000 to 25,000 clones listed, 79% were seen once; the top ten hold around 36%. The chain employs TRBV19 and TRBJ2-7; possibly TRBD2 for D (5 bases). The sequencing used blood, collected before dendritic cell vaccination. The sequence was collected from a human donor with glioblastoma. The CDR3 here is CASSAGLYEQYF. CDR3 sequence (DNA): TGTGCCAGTAGTGCGGGCCTCTACGAGCAGTACTTC.